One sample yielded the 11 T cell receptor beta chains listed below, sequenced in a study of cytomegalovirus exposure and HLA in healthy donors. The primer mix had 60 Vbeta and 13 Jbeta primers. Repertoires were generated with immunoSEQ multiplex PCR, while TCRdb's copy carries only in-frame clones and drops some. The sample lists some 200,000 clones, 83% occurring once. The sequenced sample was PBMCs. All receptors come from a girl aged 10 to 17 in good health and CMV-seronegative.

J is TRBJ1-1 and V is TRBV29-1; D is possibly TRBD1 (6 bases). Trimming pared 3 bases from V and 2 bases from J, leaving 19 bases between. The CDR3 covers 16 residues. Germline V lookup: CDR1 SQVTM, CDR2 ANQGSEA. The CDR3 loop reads CSVEKLGGPVNTEAFF. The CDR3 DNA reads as TGCAGCGTTGAGAAGCTGGGGGGGCCAGTCAACACTGAAGCTTTCTTT.

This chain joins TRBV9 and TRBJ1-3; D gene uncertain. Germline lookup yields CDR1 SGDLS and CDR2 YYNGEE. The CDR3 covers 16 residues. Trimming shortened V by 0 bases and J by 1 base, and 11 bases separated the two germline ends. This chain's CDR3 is CASSVGSSRSGNTIYF. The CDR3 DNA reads TGTGCCAGCAGCGTAGGGAGCAGCCGGTCTGGAAACACCATATATTTT.

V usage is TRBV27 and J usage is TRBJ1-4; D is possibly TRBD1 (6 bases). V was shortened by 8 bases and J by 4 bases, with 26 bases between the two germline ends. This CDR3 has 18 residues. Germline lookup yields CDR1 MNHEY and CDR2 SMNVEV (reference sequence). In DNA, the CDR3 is TGTGCCAGCGGACGCTCATTACAGGGATCCCCTAATAATGAAAAACTGTTTTTT. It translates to CASGRSLQGSPNNEKLFF.

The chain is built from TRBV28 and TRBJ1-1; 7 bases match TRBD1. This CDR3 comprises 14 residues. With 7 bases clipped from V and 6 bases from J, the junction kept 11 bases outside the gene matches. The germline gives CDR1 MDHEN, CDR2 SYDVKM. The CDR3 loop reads CASTGQTVLAEAFF. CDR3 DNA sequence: TGTGCCAGCACGGGACAGACAGTCCTCGCTGAAGCTTTCTTT.

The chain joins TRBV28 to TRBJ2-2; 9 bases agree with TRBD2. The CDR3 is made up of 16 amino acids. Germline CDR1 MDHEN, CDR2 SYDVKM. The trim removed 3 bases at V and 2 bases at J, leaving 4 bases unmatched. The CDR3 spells CASSLTSGFNTGELFF. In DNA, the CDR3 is TGTGCCAGCAGTTTGACTAGCGGATTTAACACCGGGGAGCTGTTTTTT. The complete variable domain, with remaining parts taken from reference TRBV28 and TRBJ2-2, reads DVKVTQSSRYLVKRTGEKVFLECVQDMDHENMFWYRQDPGLGLRLIYFSYDVKMKEKGDIPEGYSVSREKKERFSLILESASTNQTSMYLCASSLTSGFNTGELFFGEGSRLTVL.

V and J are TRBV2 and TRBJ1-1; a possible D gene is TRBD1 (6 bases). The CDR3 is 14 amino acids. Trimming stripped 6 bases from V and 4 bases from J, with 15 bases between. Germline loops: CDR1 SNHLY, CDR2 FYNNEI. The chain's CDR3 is CASSSGGGGTEAFF. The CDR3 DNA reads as TGTGCCAGCAGCTCGGGGGGAGGGGGCACTGAAGCTTTCTTT.

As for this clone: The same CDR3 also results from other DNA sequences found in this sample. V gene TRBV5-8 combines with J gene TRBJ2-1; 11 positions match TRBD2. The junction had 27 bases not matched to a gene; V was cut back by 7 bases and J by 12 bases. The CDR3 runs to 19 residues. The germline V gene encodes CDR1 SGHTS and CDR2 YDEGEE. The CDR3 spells CASGLAGGRLTTLSHGQFF. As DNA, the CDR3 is TGTGCCAGCGGTCTAGCGGGGGGTCGACTAACTACCCTATCACATGGGCAGTTCTTC. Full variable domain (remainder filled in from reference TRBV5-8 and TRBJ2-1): EAGVTQSPTHLIKTRGQQATLRCSPISGHTSVYWYQQALGLGLQFLLWYDEGEERNRGNFPPRFSGRQFPNYSSELNVNALELEDSALYLCASGLAGGRLTTLSHGQFFGPGTRLTVL.

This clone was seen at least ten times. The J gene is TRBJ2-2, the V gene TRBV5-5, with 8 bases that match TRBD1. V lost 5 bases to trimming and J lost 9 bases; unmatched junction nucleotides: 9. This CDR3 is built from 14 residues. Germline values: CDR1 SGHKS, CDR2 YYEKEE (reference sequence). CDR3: CASRIDRGNRELFF. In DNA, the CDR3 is TGTGCCAGCAGAATCGACAGGGGTAACAGGGAGCTGTTTTTT.

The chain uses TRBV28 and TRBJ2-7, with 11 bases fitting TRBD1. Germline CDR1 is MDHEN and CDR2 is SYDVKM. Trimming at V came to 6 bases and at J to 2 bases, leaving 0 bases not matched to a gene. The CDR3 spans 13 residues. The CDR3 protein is CASRDRGPYEQYF. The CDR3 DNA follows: TGTGCCAGCAGGGACAGGGGGCCCTACGAGCAGTACTTC.

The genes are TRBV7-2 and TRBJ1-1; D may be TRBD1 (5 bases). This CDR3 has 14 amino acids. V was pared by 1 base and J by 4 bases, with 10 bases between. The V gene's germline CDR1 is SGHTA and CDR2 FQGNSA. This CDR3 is CASSLVEGATEAFF. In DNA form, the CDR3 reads TGTGCCAGCAGCTTAGTAGAAGGGGCCACTGAAGCTTTCTTT.

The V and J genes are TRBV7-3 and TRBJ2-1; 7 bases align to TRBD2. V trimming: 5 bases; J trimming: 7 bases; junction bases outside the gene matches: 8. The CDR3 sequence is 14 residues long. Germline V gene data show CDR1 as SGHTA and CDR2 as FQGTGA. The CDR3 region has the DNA TGTGCCAGCAGCCAAGGACTAGATTGGAATGAGCAGTTCTTC. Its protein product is CASSQGLDWNEQFF.